What follows is one T cell receptor beta chain and its context. Its antigen remains unknown. The sample is drawn from a study of cytomegalovirus exposure and HLA in healthy donors. Study findings and constraints: Presence/absence analyses assumed roughly uniform sequencing depth across donors, which may not hold.

The CDR3 sequence is 16 residues long. Germline V gene sequence: CDR1 MNHNS, CDR2 SASEGT. The V end was cut by 3 bases, the J end by 5 bases, with 19 bases between. In the PCR, 60 Vbeta and 13 Jbeta primers were used. As handled by the study authors: Some 10 million of the roughly 77 million unique TCR beta chains counted in a later analysis were shared. Sequencing was performed with immunoSEQ multiplex PCR; in TCRdb, only in-frame clones are kept and a portion is missing. That table supplies the V and J calls and clone size; D and trimming were determined from the DNA. The top ten clones hold about 11% of a sample with about 150,000 clones, approximately 71% of them seen once.

Material: PBMCs. The TCR sequence derives from a man in his late teens or twenties in good health and CMV-seropositive. The V call is TRBV6-1, the J call TRBJ2-5; perhaps TRBD2 as D (5 bases). Written as DNA, the CDR3 is TGTGCCAGCAGTGACCTAGGCCGAATCGGGGTGGAGACCCAGTACTTC. It is translated as CASSDLGRIGVETQYF.